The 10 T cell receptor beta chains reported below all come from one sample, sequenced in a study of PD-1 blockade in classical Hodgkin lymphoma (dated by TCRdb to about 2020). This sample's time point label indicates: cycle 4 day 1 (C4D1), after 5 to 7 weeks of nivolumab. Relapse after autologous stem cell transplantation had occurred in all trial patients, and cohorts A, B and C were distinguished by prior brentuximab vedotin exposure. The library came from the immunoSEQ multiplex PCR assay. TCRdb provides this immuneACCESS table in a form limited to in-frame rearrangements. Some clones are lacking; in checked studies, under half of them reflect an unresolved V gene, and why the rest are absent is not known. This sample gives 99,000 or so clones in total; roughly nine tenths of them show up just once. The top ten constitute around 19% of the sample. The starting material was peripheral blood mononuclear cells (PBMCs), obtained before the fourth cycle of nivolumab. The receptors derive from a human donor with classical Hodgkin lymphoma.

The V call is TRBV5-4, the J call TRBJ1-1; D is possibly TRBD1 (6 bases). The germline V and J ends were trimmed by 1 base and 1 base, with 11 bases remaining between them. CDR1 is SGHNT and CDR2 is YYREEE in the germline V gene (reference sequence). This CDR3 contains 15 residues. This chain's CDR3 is CASSLQGGPNTEAFF. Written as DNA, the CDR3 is TGTGCCAGCAGCTTGCAAGGGGGGCCGAACACTGAAGCTTTCTTT.

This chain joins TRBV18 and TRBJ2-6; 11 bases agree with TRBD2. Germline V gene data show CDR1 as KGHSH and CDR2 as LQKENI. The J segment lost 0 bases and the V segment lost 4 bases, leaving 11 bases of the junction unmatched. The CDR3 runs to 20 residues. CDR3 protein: CASSLLGLAVTHSGANVLTF. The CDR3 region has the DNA TGTGCCAGCTCACTGCTGGGACTAGCGGTTACGCACTCTGGGGCCAACGTCCTGACTTTC.

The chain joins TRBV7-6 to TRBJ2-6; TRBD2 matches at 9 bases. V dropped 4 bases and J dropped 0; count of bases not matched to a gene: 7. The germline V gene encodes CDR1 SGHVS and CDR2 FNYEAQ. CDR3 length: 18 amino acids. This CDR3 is CASSSWTSANSGANVLTF. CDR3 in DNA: TGTGCCAGCAGCTCATGGACTAGCGCGAACTCTGGGGCCAACGTCCTGACTTTC.

CDR3 in amino acids: CASSSSGTGAMNTEAFF. DNA for the CDR3: TGTGCCAGCAGCTCCTCCGGGACAGGGGCGATGAACACTGAAGCTTTCTTT. The rearrangement uses TRBV27 and TRBJ1-1; 10 nucleotides align to TRBD1. The CDR3 extends over 17 amino acids. The germline V gene encodes CDR1 MNHEY and CDR2 SMNVEV (reference sequence). Losses at the gene ends were 6 bases for V and 0 bases for J; bases not matched to a gene: 10.

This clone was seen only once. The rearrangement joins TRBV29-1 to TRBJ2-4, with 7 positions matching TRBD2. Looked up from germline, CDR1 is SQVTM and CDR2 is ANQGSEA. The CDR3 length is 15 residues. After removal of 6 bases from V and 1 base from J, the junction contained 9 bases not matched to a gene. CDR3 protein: CSVNWAGVAKNIQYF. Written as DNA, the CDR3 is TGCAGCGTCAACTGGGCGGGAGTGGCCAAAAACATTCAGTACTTC.

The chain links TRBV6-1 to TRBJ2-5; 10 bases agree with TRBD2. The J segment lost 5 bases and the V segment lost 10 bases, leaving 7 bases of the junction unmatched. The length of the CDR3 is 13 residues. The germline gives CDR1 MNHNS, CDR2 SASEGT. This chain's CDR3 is CATWLAGVETQYF. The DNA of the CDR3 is TGTGCCACCTGGCTAGCGGGAGTGGAGACCCAGTACTTC.

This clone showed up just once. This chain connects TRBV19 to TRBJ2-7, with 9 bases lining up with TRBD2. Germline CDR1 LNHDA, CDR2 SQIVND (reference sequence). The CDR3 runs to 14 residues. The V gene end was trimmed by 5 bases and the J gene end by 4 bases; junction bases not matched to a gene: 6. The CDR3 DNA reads TGTGCCAGTAGTGCAGCGGGAGGCCCGTACGAGCAGTACTTC. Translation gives CASSAAGGPYEQYF.

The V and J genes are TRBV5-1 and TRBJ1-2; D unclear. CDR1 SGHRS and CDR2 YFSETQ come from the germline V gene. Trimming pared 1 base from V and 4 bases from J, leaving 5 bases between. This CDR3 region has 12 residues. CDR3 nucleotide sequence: TGCGCCAGCAGCTTGTCGTCCTATGGCTACACCTTC. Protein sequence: CASSLSSYGYTF.

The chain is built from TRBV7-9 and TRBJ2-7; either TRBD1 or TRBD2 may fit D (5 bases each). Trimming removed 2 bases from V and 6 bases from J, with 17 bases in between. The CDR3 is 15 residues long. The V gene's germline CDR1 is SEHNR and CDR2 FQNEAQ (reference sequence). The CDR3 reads CASSLTVGEPSEQYF. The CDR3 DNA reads TGTGCCAGCAGCTTAACTGTGGGGGAACCTAGCGAGCAGTACTTC.

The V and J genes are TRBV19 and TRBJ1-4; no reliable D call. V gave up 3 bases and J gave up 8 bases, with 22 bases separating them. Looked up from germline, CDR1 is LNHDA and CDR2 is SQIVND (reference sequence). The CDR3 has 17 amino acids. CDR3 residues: CASSIGPSLPFREKLFF. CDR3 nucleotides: TGTGCCAGTAGTATCGGGCCCAGCCTCCCTTTTCGAGAAAAACTGTTTTTT. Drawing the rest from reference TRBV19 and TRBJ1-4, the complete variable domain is DGGITQSPKYLFRKEGQNVTLSCEQNLNHDAMYWYRQDPGQGLRLIYYSQIVNDFQKGDIAEGYSVSREKKESFPLTVTSAQKNPTAFYLCASSIGPSLPFREKLFFGSGTQLSVL.